Listed here are 11 T cell receptor beta chains from one sample, sequenced in a study of CD8+ T cells in alopecia areata. Researchers gathered lesional scalp punch biopsies and peripheral blood from patients with alopecia areata. cDNA reverse transcribed from extracted RNA served as the sequencing template. The repertoire was sequenced with immunoSEQ multiplex PCR; TCRdb's copy has only in-frame clones and lacks some. This table has 7,900 or so clones, around 55% appearing once. Sequencing was performed on skin, taken at week 0. These receptors originate from a human donor with alopecia areata.

V usage is TRBV5-1 and J usage is TRBJ2-2; D is unresolved. V was trimmed by 6 bases and J by 6 bases, leaving 9 bases between them. The CDR3 consists of 12 residues. CDR1 is SGHRS and CDR2 is YFSETQ in the germline V gene. This CDR3 reads CASNPPPGELFF. The CDR3 nucleotides read TGCGCCAGCAACCCACCCCCCGGGGAGCTGTTTTTT.

V usage is TRBV27 and J usage is TRBJ2-3, with 9 bases identical to TRBD2. The CDR3 loop spans 15 amino acids. CDR1 MNHEY and CDR2 SMNVEV come from the germline V gene (reference sequence). The ends lost 5 bases at V and 3 bases at J; junction bases unmatched: 6. Here the CDR3 reads CASSVSGSVTDTQYF. The CDR3 coding sequence is TGTGCCAGCAGTGTTAGCGGGAGTGTAACAGATACGCAGTATTTT.

The chain joins TRBV6-1 to TRBJ2-3; D unresolved. Trimming took 6 bases from V and 3 from J, leaving 16 bases between them. The CDR3 runs to 15 residues. Germline-derived CDR1 and CDR2 are MNHNS and SASEGT. CDR3 DNA sequence: TGTGCCAGCAGCACCGGACCGGTGGGGACAGATACGCAGTATTTT. It translates to CASSTGPVGTDTQYF.

There are a few counts of this clone. The chain combines TRBV27 with TRBJ2-7; 8 positions agree with TRBD2. V gave up 10 bases and J gave up 2 bases; unmatched junction bases: 10. CDR3 length equals 14 residues. CDR1 MNHEY and CDR2 SMNVEV come from the germline V gene (reference sequence). This chain's CDR3 is CATAVVAGTYEQYF. The CDR3 bases are TGTGCCACCGCCGTGGTAGCGGGGACCTACGAGCAGTACTTC.

J is TRBJ1-5 and V is TRBV6-5; 9 nucleotides match TRBD1. V was clipped by 7 bases and J by 6 bases; unmatched bases: 10. CDR3 length equals 15 residues. Germline CDR1 MNHEY, CDR2 SVGAGI. The chain's CDR3 is CASISGTGLAQPQHF. In nucleotides, the CDR3 is TGTGCCAGCATTTCCGGGACAGGGTTGGCTCAGCCCCAGCATTTT.

This clone was seen a few times. The chain has TRBV6-1 and TRBJ2-7; no clear D gene. The germline V gene has CDR1 MNHNS and CDR2 SASEGT. Trimming left V 5 bases short and J 5 bases short, with 13 bases between. The CDR3 has 13 residues. The CDR3 is CASSLAAWDEQYF. DNA for the CDR3: TGTGCCAGCAGTTTAGCAGCGTGGGACGAGCAGTACTTC.

The V gene is TRBV2, the J gene TRBJ2-7; no clear D gene. Between the trimmed V and J ends, which lost 7 bases and 6 bases, there was a span of 16 bases. Germline V gene sequence: CDR1 SNHLY, CDR2 FYNNEI. The CDR3 is made up of 13 amino acids. The CDR3 spells CASNPPLEIEQYF. CDR3 nucleotides: TGTGCCAGCAACCCACCCCTAGAGATCGAGCAGTACTTC. The whole variable domain, filled in from reference TRBV2 and TRBJ2-7, reads EPEVTQTPSHQVTQMGQEVILRCVPISNHLYFYWYRQILGQKVEFLVSFYNNEISEKSEIFDDQFSVERPDGSNFTLKIRSTKLEDSAMYFCASNPPLEIEQYFGPGTRLTVT.

This clone was detected only a few times. The chain is built from TRBV7-8 and TRBJ1-2, with unresolved D. V lost 5 bases, J lost 3 bases, and 7 bases lay in between. Per the germline V gene, CDR1 is SGHVS and CDR2 is FQNEAQ. There are 12 residues in the CDR3. The CDR3 DNA reads TGTGCCAGCAGCCAGAACTACTATGGCTACACCTTC. Amino acids: CASSQNYYGYTF.

The V gene is TRBV27, the J gene TRBJ2-7, with 7 bases that match TRBD1. Germline CDR1 is MNHEY and CDR2 is SMNVEV (reference sequence). J lost 3 bases, V lost 2 bases, and 7 bases had no gene match. CDR3 length: 15 amino acids. This CDR3 reads CASSLDVTGDYEQYF. CDR3 bases: TGTGCCAGCAGTTTAGATGTTACAGGGGACTACGAGCAGTACTTC.

The chain couples TRBV4-3 to TRBJ2-1; 7 bases align to TRBD2. In germline, CDR1 is LGHNA, CDR2 YSLEER. Trimming cost V 0 bases and J 0 bases; bases outside gene matches: 8. CDR3 size: 18 residues. The CDR3 here is CASSQDISGGSSYNEQFF. For the CDR3, the DNA is TGCGCCAGCAGCCAAGATATATCTGGCGGGAGCTCCTACAATGAGCAGTTCTTC.

This clone was picked up one time. The chain links TRBV4-2 to TRBJ2-1, with 11 bases aligning to TRBD2. The CDR3 is made up of 15 amino acids. The V gene end was trimmed by 5 bases and the J gene end by 4 bases; junction bases not matched to a gene: 4. CDR1 is LGHNA, CDR2 YNFKEQ, per germline. CDR3 nucleotides: TGTGCCAGCAGCTACGGGACTAGCGGTTACAATGAGCAGTTCTTC. It encodes CASSYGTSGYNEQFF.